This T cell receptor (beta chain) was found in a study of cytomegalovirus exposure and HLA in healthy donors. Study as a whole: There were roughly 80 million unique TCRs (from HLA-typed donors) in an early data release.

The CDR3 totals 15 residues. V was shortened by 3 bases and J by 1 base, with 10 bases between the two germline ends. CDR1 is LNHDA and CDR2 is SQIVND in the germline V gene (reference sequence). In the PCR, 60 Vbeta and 13 Jbeta primers were used. The protocol was immunoSEQ multiplex PCR, while the TCRdb copy is restricted to in-frame clones and leaves out a portion. This table holds approximately 93,000 clones, approximately 64% found once. The material sequenced was PBMCs. The genes are TRBV19 and TRBJ1-3, with a possible D match to TRBD1 (6 bases). The TCR sequence derives from a boy under 18 in good health and CMV-seropositive. For the CDR3, the DNA is TGTGCCAGTAGTATCTCGGACAGTTCTGGAAACACCATATATTTT. Amino acid sequence: CASSISDSSGNTIYF.